This TCR beta chain was captured by sequencing in a study of blood T cell repertoires in COVID-19. At the level of the study: The cDNA or gDNA used as material had been derived from T cells, B-cell-depleted T cells, or PBMCs.

The authors' processing: The assay estimated nucleated cells by amplifying reference gene primers. The protocol was immunoSEQ multiplex PCR, while the TCRdb copy is restricted to in-frame clones and leaves out a portion. That table is the source of V, J and clone size, and D and trimming were worked out from the DNA. There are about 310,000 clones in the sample; around 90% occur only once, and around 0.93% lies in the top ten. This CDR3 comprises 15 residues. Germline V lookup: CDR1 SGHTA, CDR2 FQGNSA. Trimming removed 1 base at V and 7 bases at J, with 11 bases between. The sequence was obtained from a woman between 35 and 50 years old with COVID-19, enrolled during active disease. This rearrangement joins TRBV7-2 to TRBJ1-6; TRBD1 might be the D (6 bases). Sample: peripheral blood. The CDR3: CASSLVTGLNSPLHF. DNA for the CDR3: TGTGCCAGCAGCTTAGTTACAGGGCTCAATTCACCCCTCCACTTT.